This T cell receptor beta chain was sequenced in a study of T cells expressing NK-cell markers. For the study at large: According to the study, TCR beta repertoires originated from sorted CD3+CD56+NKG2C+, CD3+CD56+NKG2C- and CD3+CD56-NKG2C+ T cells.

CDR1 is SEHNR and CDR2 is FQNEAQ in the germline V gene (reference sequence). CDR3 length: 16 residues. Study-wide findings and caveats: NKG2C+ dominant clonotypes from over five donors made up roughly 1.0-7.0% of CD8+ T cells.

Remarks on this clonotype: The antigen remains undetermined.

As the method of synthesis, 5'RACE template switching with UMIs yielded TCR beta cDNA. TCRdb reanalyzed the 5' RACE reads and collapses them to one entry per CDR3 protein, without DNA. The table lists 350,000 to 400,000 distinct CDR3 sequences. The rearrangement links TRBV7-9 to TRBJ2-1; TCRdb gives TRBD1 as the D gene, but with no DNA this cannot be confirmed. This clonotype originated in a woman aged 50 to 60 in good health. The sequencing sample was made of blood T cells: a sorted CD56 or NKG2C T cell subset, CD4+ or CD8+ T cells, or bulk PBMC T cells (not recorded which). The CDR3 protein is CASSLMSPIGTPEQFF.